Below are 25 T cell receptor beta chains sequenced from a single sample in a study of shared clonotypes between healthy human individuals. Generated by immunoSEQ multiplex PCR, the TCRdb table keeps only in-frame clones and is missing some. This table has 2 million to 2.5 million clones, approximately 94% appearing once. Naivety among CD8 cells was defined by CD45RO negativity and positive CCR7 selection, thereby excluding terminally differentiated effector memory CD45RA+ cells. The sequenced sample consisted of naive CD8+ T cells sorted from blood. All receptors come from a man between 18 and 35 years old in good health.

The chain uses TRBV11-2 and TRBJ2-7; 8 bases are a match to TRBD2. The junction had 12 bases not matched to a gene; V was cut back by 3 bases and J by 5 bases. Per germline, CDR1 SGHAT and CDR2 FQNNGV. The CDR3 is 16 amino acids. The CDR3 DNA reads as TGTGCCAGCAGCTTTTGGACGGGAGGGCCGTTCGACGAGCAGTACTTC. Its protein product is CASSFWTGGPFDEQYF.

V usage is TRBV18 and J usage is TRBJ1-1; D ambiguous. The V gene lost 6 bases and the J gene lost 1 base, with 18 bases spanning the gap. This CDR3 contains 16 residues. Germline V gives CDR1 KGHSH, CDR2 LQKENI. Here the CDR3 DNA reads TGTGCCAGCTCGCGAGGGCAGGCCCCTGGGAACACTGAAGCTTTCTTT. Translating gives CASSRGQAPGNTEAFF.

The chain combines TRBV27 with TRBJ2-2, with D possibly TRBD1 on 5 matching bases. The V end was cut by 1 base, the J end by 5 bases, with 17 bases between. The germline V gene encodes CDR1 MNHEY and CDR2 SMNVEV (reference sequence). The CDR3 has 17 residues. The chain's CDR3 is CASSLYVGPEFTGELFF. As DNA, the CDR3 is TGTGCCAGCAGTTTATACGTGGGGCCTGAGTTTACCGGGGAGCTGTTTTTT.

A single count supports this clone. The genes are TRBV12-5 and TRBJ1-6; tentative D call: TRBD1 (5 bases). The CDR3 runs 12 residues. CDR1 LGHNT and CDR2 FRNRAP come from the germline V gene. Deletions cut 5 bases from V and 7 bases from J, with 6 bases between. For the CDR3, the DNA is TGTGCTAGTGGTGAGGGGAATTCACCCCTCCACTTT. Translated, it gives CASGEGNSPLHF.

The V call is TRBV13, the J call TRBJ1-4, with 9 nucleotides matching TRBD1. CDR1 is PRHDT, CDR2 FYEKMQ, per germline (reference sequence). Trimming took 4 bases from V and 8 from J; bases not matched to a gene: 5. The CDR3 runs 14 residues. The chain's CDR3 is CASSSTGGDEKLFF. CDR3 bases: TGTGCCAGCAGCTCGACAGGGGGTGACGAAAAACTGTTTTTT.

The genes are TRBV9 and TRBJ2-7, with a possible D match to TRBD2 (6 bases). Per germline, CDR1 SGDLS and CDR2 YYNGEE. V was pared by 0 bases and J by 7 bases, with 11 bases between. This CDR3 contains 13 residues. In DNA, the CDR3 is TGTGCCAGCAGCGTAGGAGGAGGGAGGGAGCAGTACTTC. This encodes CASSVGGGREQYF.

The chain has TRBV29-1 and TRBJ2-7; 11 bases match TRBD2. The CDR3 is 15 amino acids. V was clipped by 4 bases and J by 1 base; unmatched bases: 6. Germline assignment: CDR1 SQVTM and CDR2 ANQGSEA. The CDR3 sequence is CSVGDVAGGSYEQYF. For the CDR3, the DNA is TGCAGCGTTGGCGATGTAGCGGGAGGGTCCTACGAGCAGTACTTC.

This clone was counted between two and nine times. The gene calls are TRBV7-9 and TRBJ2-1, with TRBD2 matching 14 bases. The germline gives CDR1 SEHNR, CDR2 FQNEAQ (reference sequence). There are 14 residues in the CDR3. The ends lost 5 bases at V and 8 bases at J; junction bases unmatched: 2. The CDR3 nucleotides are TGTGCCAGCAGCGGGGGACTAGCGGGAGATGAGCAGTTCTTC. Translating it yields CASSGGLAGDEQFF.

The sample holds one count of this clone. This sequence joins TRBV19 and TRBJ2-1; the D gene is possibly TRBD2 (5 bases). The CDR3 has 14 residues. Germline lookup yields CDR1 LNHDA and CDR2 SQIVND (reference sequence). V lost 7 bases to trimming and J lost 2 bases, with 12 bases between them. The CDR3 region is CASTRAETYNEQFF. The CDR3 DNA sequence: TGTGCCAGTACCCGAGCGGAGACCTACAATGAGCAGTTCTTC.

J is TRBJ2-7 and V is TRBV11-2; maybe TRBD2 (5 bases). Germline V gives CDR1 SGHAT, CDR2 FQNNGV. V lost 5 bases, J lost 2 bases, and 13 bases lay in between. The CDR3 extends over 14 amino acids. The chain's CDR3 is CASSPYEGPYEQYF. CDR3 nucleotides: TGTGCCAGCAGCCCGTATGAGGGCCCCTACGAGCAGTACTTC.

V gene TRBV29-1 combines with J gene TRBJ1-2; D is unclear. Germline V gives CDR1 SQVTM, CDR2 ANQGSEA. The CDR3 consists of 10 residues. V lost 5 bases to trimming and J lost 4 bases, with 5 bases between them. Written as DNA, the CDR3 is TGCAGCGTTTCAGGCTATGGCTACACCTTC. Protein: CSVSGYGYTF. Looking up the rest from reference TRBV29-1 and TRBJ1-2 gives the full variable domain: SAVISQKPSRDICQRGTSLTIQCQVDSQVTMMFWYRQQPGQSLTLIATANQGSEATYESGFVIDKFPISRPNLTFSTLTVSNMSPEDSSIYLCSVSGYGYTFGSGTRLTVV.

The gene calls are TRBV2 and TRBJ2-3; D is unresolved. This CDR3 is 13 amino acids long. The germline gives CDR1 SNHLY, CDR2 FYNNEI. V shed 8 bases and J shed 3 bases, with 12 bases lying between them. The chain's CDR3 is CASDSRLTDTQYF. As DNA, the CDR3 is TGTGCCAGCGATAGCCGCTTAACAGATACGCAGTATTTT.

The chain links TRBV27 to TRBJ2-3; 7 bases agree with TRBD1. V lost 7 bases, J lost 2 bases, and 6 bases stayed unmatched. Germline V gene lookup returns CDR1 MNHEY and CDR2 SMNVEV (reference sequence). The CDR3 length is 14 residues. DNA for the CDR3: TGTGCCAGCAAACTACAGGGGAACACAGATACGCAGTATTTT. This codes for CASKLQGNTDTQYF.

The chain has TRBV10-3 and TRBJ2-2; D perhaps matches TRBD2 (5 bases). CDR1 and CDR2 from the germline V gene are ENHRY and SYGVKD. Trimming left V 1 base short and J 1 base short, with 10 bases between. This CDR3 has 16 residues. The DNA for the CDR3 is TGTGCCATCAGTGAGTATGAGCGGCAGAACACCGGGGAGCTGTTTTTT. Its translation is CAISEYERQNTGELFF.

The V call is TRBV5-6, the J call TRBJ2-4, with D perhaps matching TRBD1 or TRBD2 (5 bases each). The CDR3 loop spans 14 amino acids. The V end was cut by 4 bases, the J end by 6 bases, with 14 bases between. Looked up from germline, CDR1 is SGHDT and CDR2 is YYEEEE. The CDR3 is CASSLGGPRNIQYF. CDR3 in DNA: TGTGCCAGCAGCCTTGGGGGACCGAGAAACATTCAGTACTTC.

Turning to this clone: A junction end diverges from the germline sequence, so it may reflect a read error. The chain uses TRBV6-4 and TRBJ1-5; D not certain. The CDR3 extends over 12 amino acids. Germline V gene lookup returns CDR1 MRHNA and CDR2 SNTAGT. The CDR3 DNA reads as TGTGCCAGCGACACCGGCCCCGTGGCCCCAGCATTT. It codes for CASDTGPVAPAF.

The rearrangement uses TRBV20-1 and TRBJ2-1; the D is unclear. Between the trimmed V and J ends, which lost 4 bases and 6 bases, there was a span of 4 bases. The germline V gene has CDR1 DFQATT and CDR2 SNEGSKA (reference sequence). This CDR3 region has 10 residues. The CDR3, as DNA: TGCAGTGCTACCTCCAATGAGCAGTTCTTC. It codes for CSATSNEQFF.

This clone was seen more than once but under ten times. J is TRBJ2-4 and V is TRBV10-3; 9 bases map to TRBD1. CDR3 size: 15 residues. V dropped 8 bases and J dropped 3; count of bases not matched to a gene: 8. The germline V gene encodes CDR1 ENHRY and CDR2 SYGVKD. The CDR3: CAISRGQGDKNIQYF. The CDR3 nucleotides read TGTGCCATCTCTCGGGGACAGGGTGACAAAAACATTCAGTACTTC.

This sequence joins TRBV7-9 and TRBJ1-4; TRBD1 matches 10 bases. The V segment lost 4 bases and the J segment 5 bases; nucleotides outside the gene matches: 10. Per the germline V gene, CDR1 is SEHNR and CDR2 is FQNEAQ (reference sequence). The CDR3 loop spans 17 amino acids. For the CDR3, the DNA is TGTGCCAGCAGCTCCTTGGACAGGGGGGTTCCCAATGAAAAACTGTTTTTT. Its translation: CASSSLDRGVPNEKLFF.

This rearrangement joins TRBV28 to TRBJ1-1; maybe TRBD1 (5 bases). V dropped 3 bases and J dropped 1 base, with 18 bases sitting between them. The CDR3 length is 17 residues. Per germline, CDR1 MDHEN and CDR2 SYDVKM. CDR3 residues: CASSLSTSSGRNTEAFF. CDR3 bases: TGTGCCAGCAGTTTGTCTACGTCCTCGGGACGGAACACTGAAGCTTTCTTT.

This chain links TRBV2 with TRBJ2-7; 11 nucleotides match TRBD2. J gave up 0 bases and V 8 bases, and 9 bases lay outside the gene matches. CDR3 length equals 16 residues. Germline values: CDR1 SNHLY, CDR2 FYNNEI. The CDR3 loop is CASEFPSGGSSYEQYF. The CDR3 region has the DNA TGTGCCAGCGAGTTTCCTAGCGGGGGGAGCTCCTACGAGCAGTACTTC.

The rearrangement uses TRBV11-2 and TRBJ2-7, with 13 bases that match TRBD2. Trimming removed 5 bases from V and 2 bases from J; junction bases left unmatched: 3. In germline, CDR1 is SGHAT, CDR2 FQNNGV. This CDR3 spans 15 amino acids. The CDR3 DNA reads TGTGCCAGCAGCCAGACTAGCGGGGGGACCTACGAGCAGTACTTC. This codes for CASSQTSGGTYEQYF.

The chain has TRBV27 and TRBJ1-1; D not resolved. V lost 5 bases to trimming and J lost 11 bases, with 18 bases between them. Germline loops: CDR1 MNHEY, CDR2 SMNVEV (reference sequence). The CDR3 is made up of 13 amino acids. The CDR3 loop reads CASSPIPQDGAFF. The CDR3 DNA reads TGTGCCAGCAGTCCCATCCCCCAGGATGGGGCTTTCTTT.

The chain couples TRBV5-8 to TRBJ1-1; D not certain. The ends were cut back, 3 bases at V and 6 bases at J, with 15 bases in the middle. The CDR3 has 14 residues. Per germline, CDR1 SGHTS and CDR2 YDEGEE. CDR3 sequence (DNA): TGTGCCAGCAGCTCGGTGCCGGGTTGGGCTGAAGCTTTCTTT. The encoded protein is CASSSVPGWAEAFF.

This clone was picked up one time. This chain uses TRBV5-1 with TRBJ2-1; 10 nucleotides line up with TRBD2. The CDR3 extends over 15 amino acids. After removal of 2 bases from V and 5 bases from J, the junction contained 4 bases not matched to a gene. The germline CDR1 and CDR2 sequences are SGHRS and YFSETQ. CDR3 sequence: CASSFELAGNNEQFF. CDR3 coding DNA: TGCGCCAGCAGCTTCGAACTAGCGGGAAACAATGAGCAGTTCTTC.